This TCR beta chain is from a study of radiotherapy plus CTLA-4 blockade in lung cancer. In the study overall: Objective response rate was over 15%; disease control rate, around 30%. Overall study results and limits: After treatment with radiotherapy plus ipilimumab, TCR clones that came from the tumor expanded in blood.

This clone has only a few counts. The antigen remains undetermined. The CDR3 sequence is 14 residues long. CDR1 and CDR2 (germline): SGHNT, YENEEA. Trimming cost V 0 bases and J 2 bases, with 7 bases left between them. The data were produced by immunoSEQ multiplex PCR, yet TCRdb's version contains in-frame clones alone and is incomplete. The data hold about 68,000 clones, with 79% observed a single time. The TCR was taken from a human donor with non-small cell lung cancer who had a complete response to radiotherapy plus ipilimumab. The sample consisted of peripheral blood, taken from a patient treated with radiotherapy plus ipilimumab. The V gene is TRBV11-3, the J gene TRBJ1-1, with D unresolved. In DNA, the CDR3 is TGTGCCAGCAGCTTAGATCAACAAAACACTGAAGCTTTCTTT. Its protein is CASSLDQQNTEAFF.